This TCR beta chain emerged from a study of blood T cell repertoires in COVID-19. Study-level background: Sites in the United States, Italy and Spain provided acute and convalescent COVID-19 samples.

This clone was seen a handful of times. The V gene's germline CDR1 is SGHAT and CDR2 FQNNGV. The CDR3 consists of 17 residues. Trimming removed 5 bases at V and 4 bases at J, with 20 bases between. Per the original methods: Amplification with reference gene primers provided the estimates of nucleated cell counts. Sequencing used immunoSEQ multiplex PCR; TCRdb keeps in-frame clones, though not all of them. That table supplies the V and J calls and clone size; D and trimming were determined from the DNA. The repertoire consists of approximately 110,000 clones, with approximately 83% occurring once and the leading ten covering 4.1%.

The TCR was taken from a man aged 45-65 years with acute or convalescent COVID-19. The J gene is TRBJ2-2, the V gene TRBV11-2, with D uncertain. Material: peripheral blood. The CDR3 DNA reads as TGTGCCAGCAGCCCCTCTCAGGTCCAGGTTAGCACCGGGGAGCTGTTTTTT. It specifies CASSPSQVQVSTGELFF.